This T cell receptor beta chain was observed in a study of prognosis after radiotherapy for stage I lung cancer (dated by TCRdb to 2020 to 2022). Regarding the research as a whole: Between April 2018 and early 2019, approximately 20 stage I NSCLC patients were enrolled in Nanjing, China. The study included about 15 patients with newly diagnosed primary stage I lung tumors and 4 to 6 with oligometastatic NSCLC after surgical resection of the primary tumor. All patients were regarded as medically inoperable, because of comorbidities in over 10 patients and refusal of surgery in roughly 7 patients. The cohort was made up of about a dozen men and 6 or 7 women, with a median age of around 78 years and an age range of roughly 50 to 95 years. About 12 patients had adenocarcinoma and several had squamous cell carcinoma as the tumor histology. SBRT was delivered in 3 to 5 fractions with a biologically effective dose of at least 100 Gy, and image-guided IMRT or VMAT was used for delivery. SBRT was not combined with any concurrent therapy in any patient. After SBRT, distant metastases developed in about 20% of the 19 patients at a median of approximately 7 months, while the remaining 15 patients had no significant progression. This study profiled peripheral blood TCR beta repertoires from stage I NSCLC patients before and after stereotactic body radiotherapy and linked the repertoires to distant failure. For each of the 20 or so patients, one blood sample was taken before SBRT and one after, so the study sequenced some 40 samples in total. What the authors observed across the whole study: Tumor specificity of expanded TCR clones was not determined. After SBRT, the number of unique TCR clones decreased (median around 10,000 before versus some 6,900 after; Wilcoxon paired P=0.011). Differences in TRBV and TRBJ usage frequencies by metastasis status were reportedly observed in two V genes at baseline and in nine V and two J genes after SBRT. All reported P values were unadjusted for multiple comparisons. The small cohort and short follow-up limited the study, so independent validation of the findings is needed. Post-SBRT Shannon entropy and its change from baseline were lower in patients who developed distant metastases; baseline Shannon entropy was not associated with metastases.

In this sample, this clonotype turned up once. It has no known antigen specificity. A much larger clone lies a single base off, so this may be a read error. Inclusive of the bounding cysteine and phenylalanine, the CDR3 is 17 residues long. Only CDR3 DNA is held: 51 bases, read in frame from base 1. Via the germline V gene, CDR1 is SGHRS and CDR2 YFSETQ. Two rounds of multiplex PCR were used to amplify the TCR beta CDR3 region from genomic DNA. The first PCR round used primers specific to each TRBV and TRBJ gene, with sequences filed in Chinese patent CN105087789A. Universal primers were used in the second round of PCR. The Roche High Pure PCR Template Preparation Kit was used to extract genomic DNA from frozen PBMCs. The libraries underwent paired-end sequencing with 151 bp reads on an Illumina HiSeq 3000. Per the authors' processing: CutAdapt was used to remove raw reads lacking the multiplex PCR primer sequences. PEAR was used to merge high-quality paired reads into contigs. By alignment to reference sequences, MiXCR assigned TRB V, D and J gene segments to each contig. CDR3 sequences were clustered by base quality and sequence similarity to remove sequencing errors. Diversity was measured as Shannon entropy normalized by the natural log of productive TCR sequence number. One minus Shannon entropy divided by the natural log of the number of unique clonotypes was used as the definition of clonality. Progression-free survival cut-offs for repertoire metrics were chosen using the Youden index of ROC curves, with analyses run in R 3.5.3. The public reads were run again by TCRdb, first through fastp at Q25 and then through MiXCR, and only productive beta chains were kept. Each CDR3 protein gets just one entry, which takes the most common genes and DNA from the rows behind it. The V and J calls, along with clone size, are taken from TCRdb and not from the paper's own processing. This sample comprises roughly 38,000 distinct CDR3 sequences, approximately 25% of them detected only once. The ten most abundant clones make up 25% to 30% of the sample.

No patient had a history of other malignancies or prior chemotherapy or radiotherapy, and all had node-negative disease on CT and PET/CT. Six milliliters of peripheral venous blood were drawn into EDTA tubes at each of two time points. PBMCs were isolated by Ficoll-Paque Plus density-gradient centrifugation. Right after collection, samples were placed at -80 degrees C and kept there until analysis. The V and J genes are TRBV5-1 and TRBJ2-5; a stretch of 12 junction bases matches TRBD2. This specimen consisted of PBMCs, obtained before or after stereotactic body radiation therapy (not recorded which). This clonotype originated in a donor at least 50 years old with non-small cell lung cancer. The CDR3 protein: CASSLGPTSGGRETKYF. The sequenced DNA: TGCGCCAGCAGCTTGGGACCGACTAGCGGGGGTCGTGAGACCAAGTACTTC.